This passage covers 20 T cell receptor beta chains from one sample sequenced in a study of blood T cell repertoires in COVID-19. Measured with immunoSEQ multiplex PCR; TCRdb has only the in-frame clones, and not every one. The sample records roughly 120,000 clones, about 88% being singletons. Specimen: peripheral blood. Receptors originate from a man aged 40-49 years with acute or convalescent COVID-19.

V gene TRBV30 combines with J gene TRBJ1-6, with 8 bases fitting TRBD1. The CDR3 is 17 amino acids. V trimming: 2 bases; J trimming: 3 bases; junction bases outside the gene matches: 9. The V gene's germline CDR1 is GTSNPN and CDR2 SVGIG (reference sequence). DNA for the CDR3: TGTGCCTGGAGTTCTGCCAGGACAGGGAACTATAATTCACCCCTCCACTTT. Translated, it gives CAWSSARTGNYNSPLHF. Using reference TRBV30 and TRBJ1-6 for the parts outside the CDR3, the full variable domain is SQTIHQWPATLVQPVGSPLSLECTVEGTSNPNLYWYRQAAGRGLQLLFYSVGIGQISSEVPQNLSASRPQDRQFILSSKKLLLSDSGFYLCAWSSARTGNYNSPLHFGNGTRLTVT.

The genes are TRBV25-1 and TRBJ2-7; 9 bases align to TRBD2. Germline values: CDR1 MGHDK, CDR2 SYGVNS. This CDR3 has 15 amino acids. After removal of 9 bases from V and 3 bases from J, the junction contained 12 bases not matched to a gene. This CDR3 reads CASVQGASGVYEQYF. The CDR3 nucleotides are TGTGCCAGTGTTCAAGGAGCTAGCGGGGTCTACGAGCAGTACTTC.

There are a few counts of this clone. This chain joins TRBV19 and TRBJ1-5, with 9 bases aligning to TRBD1. Germline V gene sequence: CDR1 LNHDA, CDR2 SQIVND (reference sequence). CDR3 length: 17 residues. V dropped 5 bases and J dropped 2; count of bases not matched to a gene: 10. For the CDR3, the DNA is TGTGCCAGTAGTCCCGGGACAGGGTTATTCGGCAATCAGCCCCAGCATTTT. This translates into CASSPGTGLFGNQPQHF.

This clone occurred a few times. The V and J genes are TRBV30 and TRBJ2-7; TRBD2 matches 10 bases. Germline CDR1 and CDR2: GTSNPN and SVGIG (reference sequence). The CDR3 is made up of 16 amino acids. V trimming: 2 bases; J trimming: 0 bases; junction bases outside the gene matches: 7. In DNA, the CDR3 is TGTGCCTGGAGTCCATTCAGCGGGGGGGGCTCCTACGAGCAGTACTTC. Amino acid sequence: CAWSPFSGGGSYEQYF.

V is TRBV30 and J is TRBJ1-2, with a weak D call TRBD1 (6 bases). This CDR3 is built from 13 residues. Germline V lookup: CDR1 GTSNPN, CDR2 SVGIG (reference sequence). CDR3 sequence reads: CPKRGGRNYGYTF. CDR3 nucleotide sequence: TGTCCTAAGAGGGGGGGACGAAACTATGGCTACACCTTC.

The gene calls are TRBV5-6 and TRBJ1-1, with a tentative D call TRBD1 (5 bases). The CDR3 length is 16 residues. CDR1 is SGHDT and CDR2 is YYEEEE in the germline V gene. With 1 base removed from V and 4 bases from J, the gap between germline ends came to 17 bases. CDR3 DNA: TGTGCCAGCAGCTTGTTCGGGGGAGATCTGGGCACTGAAGCTTTCTTT. Translating gives CASSLFGGDLGTEAFF.

The chain has TRBV5-6 and TRBJ2-7; D gene uncertain. Germline V gene data show CDR1 as SGHDT and CDR2 as YYEEEE. The ends were cut back, 0 bases at V and 1 base at J, with 14 bases in the middle. The length of the CDR3 is 16 residues. The CDR3 bases are TGTGCCAGCAGCTTGGAAGCAGGCAAAATTTCCTACGAGCAGTACTTC. Protein product: CASSLEAGKISYEQYF.

This clone is a singleton in its sample. V usage is TRBV6-5 and J usage is TRBJ2-7; perhaps TRBD1 as D (5 bases). CDR3 length: 14 residues. V dropped 7 bases and J dropped 2 bases, with 15 bases sitting between them. The germline gives CDR1 MNHEY, CDR2 SVGAGI. This CDR3 is CASKFPGMAYEQYF. For the CDR3, the DNA is TGTGCCAGCAAGTTCCCAGGGATGGCCTACGAGCAGTACTTC.

The chain combines TRBV5-6 with TRBJ2-1; TRBD1 aligns across 7 bases. Germline loops: CDR1 SGHDT, CDR2 YYEEEE. With V trimmed by 4 bases and J by 7 bases, 11 bases remained unmatched. The CDR3 loop spans 15 amino acids. In nucleotides, the CDR3 is TGTGCCAGCAGCACACTAGGCCAGGGGGTGAATGAGCAGTTCTTC. Its translation is CASSTLGQGVNEQFF.

This chain uses TRBV7-3 with TRBJ2-1, with D possibly matching TRBD1 (6 bases). V shed 3 bases and J shed 6 bases, with 9 bases lying between them. The CDR3 runs to 13 residues. CDR1 and CDR2 from the germline V gene are SGHTA and FQGTGA. The CDR3 protein is CASSLGATNEQFF. CDR3 in DNA: TGTGCCAGCAGCTTGGGGGCCACCAATGAGCAGTTCTTC.

This sequence joins TRBV7-8 and TRBJ2-3, with D unclear. In germline, CDR1 is SGHVS, CDR2 FQNEAQ. CDR3 size: 12 residues. Trimming took 5 bases from V and 4 from J, leaving 7 bases between them. The CDR3 is CASSRAADTQYF. DNA of the CDR3: TGTGCCAGCAGCCGGGCCGCAGATACGCAGTATTTT.

The V and J genes are TRBV30 and TRBJ2-3; 10 bases map to TRBD1. The germline CDR1 and CDR2 sequences are GTSNPN and SVGIG (reference sequence). Germline trimming cut 3 bases from V and 0 bases from J; bases unmatched to any gene: 6. CDR3 length equals 16 residues. The CDR3 DNA reads TGTGCCTGGAGGGGGACAGGGGCCCTTAGCACAGATACGCAGTATTTT. Its translation: CAWRGTGALSTDTQYF.

The rearrangement uses TRBV5-1 and TRBJ2-2, with D perhaps TRBD1 (5 bases). V was cut by 1 base and J by 5 bases, with 9 bases left in between. The CDR3 has 14 residues. Per the germline V gene, CDR1 is SGHRS and CDR2 is YFSETQ. The CDR3 DNA follows: TGCGCCAGCAGCTTGCGCCCAGGGACCGGGGAGCTGTTTTTT. This codes for CASSLRPGTGELFF.

About this clone: The same CDR3 arises from other DNA sequences in this sample as well. V gene TRBV4-1 combines with J gene TRBJ1-3; D is unclear. CDR1 is MGHRA and CDR2 is YSYEKL in the germline V gene. This CDR3 has 13 amino acids. V was pared by 1 base and J by 2 bases, with 3 bases between. This chain's CDR3 is CASSQGPGNTIYF. CDR3 bases: TGCGCCAGCAGCCAAGGGCCTGGAAACACCATATATTTT.

In this sample, this clone turned up a few times. The V call is TRBV3-1 (or the pseudogene TRBV3-2), the J call TRBJ1-1; possibly TRBD1 for D (5 bases). The V end lost 0 bases, the J end lost 3 bases, and 8 bases lay between the germline ends. Germline V gives CDR1 LGHDT, CDR2 YNNKEL (reference sequence). The length of the CDR3 is 14 residues. CDR3 amino acids: CASSQEETDTEAFF. The CDR3 bases are TGTGCCAGCAGCCAAGAGGAGACAGACACTGAAGCTTTCTTT.

This sequence joins TRBV5-5 and TRBJ2-5; TRBD1 might be the D (6 bases). CDR1 and CDR2 (germline): SGHKS, YYEKEE (reference sequence). Trimming cost V 3 bases and J 1 base, with 19 bases left between them. CDR3 size: 17 residues. This CDR3 is CASSWASGVDFQETQYF. The DNA of the CDR3 is TGTGCCAGCAGCTGGGCTTCAGGGGTAGACTTCCAAGAGACCCAGTACTTC.

V gene TRBV6-6 combines with J gene TRBJ1-1, with 10 bases that match TRBD1. The CDR3 is made up of 16 amino acids. Germline CDR1 reads MNHNY; CDR2 reads SVGAGI (reference sequence). Trimming at V came to 8 bases and at J to 3 bases, leaving 12 bases not matched to a gene. The DNA of the CDR3 is TGTGCCAGCGAGGGGACAGGGGTTTCTTTCGACACTGAAGCTTTCTTT. It codes for CASEGTGVSFDTEAFF.

This chain connects TRBV12-5 to TRBJ1-2, with D possibly matching TRBD1 (6 bases). The V and J ends lost 1 base and 1 base respectively, with 13 bases between them. Germline V gene data show CDR1 as LGHNT and CDR2 as FRNRAP. The CDR3 contains 16 residues. CDR3 amino acids: CASGLGGHIYNYGYTF. CDR3 DNA: TGTGCTAGTGGTTTGGGGGGACACATCTATAACTATGGCTACACCTTC.

The chain uses TRBV29-1 and TRBJ2-5; D possibly corresponds to TRBD1 (5 bases). Germline values: CDR1 SQVTM, CDR2 ANQGSEA. Trimming took off 2 bases at V and 7 bases at J, with 23 bases between the two ends. The CDR3 is 16 residues long. This chain's CDR3 is CSVEKGSGIQLGTQYF. The CDR3 DNA reads TGCAGCGTTGAAAAGGGGTCAGGGATTCAGCTGGGGACCCAGTACTTC. The full variable domain, rest sourced from reference TRBV29-1 and TRBJ2-5, is SAVISQKPSRDICQRGTSLTIQCQVDSQVTMMFWYRQQPGQSLTLIATANQGSEATYESGFVIDKFPISRPNLTFSTLTVSNMSPEDSSIYLCSVEKGSGIQLGTQYFGPGTRLLVL.

The chain carries TRBV7-9 and TRBJ1-5; D uncertain. Germline loops: CDR1 SEHNR, CDR2 FQNEAQ (reference sequence). CDR3 length: 14 residues. With 3 bases removed from V and 3 bases from J, the gap between germline ends came to 9 bases. The CDR3 loop reads CASSFPGNNQPQHF. As DNA, the CDR3 is TGTGCCAGCAGCTTCCCGGGGAACAATCAGCCCCAGCATTTT.